These 32 T cell receptor beta chains were sequenced from one sample in a study of cytomegalovirus exposure and HLA in healthy donors. The PCR made use of 60 Vbeta and 13 Jbeta primers. Clones were sequenced by immunoSEQ multiplex PCR, and TCRdb holds only the in-frame ones, with some missing. Of fewer than 95,000 clones detected, 80% appear once; the ten largest clones hold around 2%. Sequencing was performed on PBMCs. Source of these receptors: a man aged 18-30 years in good health and CMV-seronegative.

CDR3 loop: CASSERGQQGEQYF. The CDR3 nucleotides read TGCGCCAGCAGTGAGCGTGGGCAACAGGGGGAGCAGTACTTC. The rearrangement uses TRBV10-2 and TRBJ2-5; 8 bases match TRBD1. V dropped 2 bases and J dropped 11; count of bases not matched to a gene: 10. Looked up from germline, CDR1 is WSHSY and CDR2 is SAAADI. This CDR3 region has 14 residues.

The rearrangement uses TRBV6-1 and TRBJ2-1; 14 bases agree with TRBD2. Germline CDR1 and CDR2: MNHNS and SASEGT. After removal of 4 bases from V and 12 bases from J, the junction contained 14 bases not matched to a gene. CDR3 length equals 17 residues. The CDR3 nucleotides are TGTGCCAGCAGTGTCCCCGTAGGACTAGCGGGGGGCCGGCGGCAGTTCTTC. It encodes CASSVPVGLAGGRRQFF.

The chain combines TRBV2 with TRBJ2-1, with 8 bases lining up with TRBD2. V dropped 4 bases and J dropped 2; count of bases not matched to a gene: 4. Germline loops: CDR1 SNHLY, CDR2 FYNNEI. The CDR3 has 15 amino acids. CDR3 bases: TGTGCCAGCAGTGGGAAGCGGGGGACCTACAATGAGCAGTTCTTC. This encodes CASSGKRGTYNEQFF.

This clone is a singleton in its sample. The chain recombines TRBV6-5 with TRBJ1-2; D remains ambiguous. Trimming removed 10 bases at V and 0 bases at J, with 18 bases between. Germline V gene data show CDR1 as MNHEY and CDR2 as SVGAGI. The CDR3 is made up of 15 amino acids. CDR3 nucleotide sequence: TGTGCCACTCAAATGGGCCGGGGATCTAACTATGGCTACACCTTC. It codes for CATQMGRGSNYGYTF.

There are a few counts of this clone. V usage is TRBV13 and J usage is TRBJ1-3; 8 bases line up with TRBD1. Germline assignment: CDR1 PRHDT and CDR2 FYEKMQ (reference sequence). Losses at the gene ends were 5 bases for V and 2 bases for J; bases not matched to a gene: 2. CDR3 length equals 14 residues. CDR3 residues: CASSPQGAGNTIYF. The CDR3 region has the DNA TGTGCCAGCAGCCCACAGGGGGCTGGAAACACCATATATTTT.

The genes are TRBV5-1 and TRBJ2-3; 10 bases are shared with TRBD2. The CDR3 sequence is 15 residues long. CDR1 SGHRS and CDR2 YFSETQ come from the germline V gene. Trimming removed 4 bases from V and 3 bases from J; junction bases left unmatched: 5. The CDR3 DNA reads as TGCGCCAGCAGCCGAAGCGGGGGGGGGACAGATACGCAGTATTTT. This translates into CASSRSGGGTDTQYF.

This chain joins TRBV6-5 and TRBJ2-7; TRBD2 might be the D (5 bases). The ends were cut back, 3 bases at V and 6 bases at J, with 21 bases in the middle. CDR1 MNHEY and CDR2 SVGAGI come from the germline V gene. CDR3 size: 16 residues. CDR3 loop: CASSYSPAGLAAEQYF. DNA for the CDR3: TGTGCCAGCAGTTATTCCCCTGCGGGTTTAGCTGCCGAGCAGTACTTC.

The rearrangement joins TRBV9 to TRBJ2-3; 9 positions match TRBD1. Germline CDR1 is SGDLS and CDR2 is YYNGEE. V lost 3 bases, J lost 5 bases, and 7 bases stayed unmatched. The CDR3 consists of 15 residues. The CDR3 sequence is CASSAPDRGGDTQYF. The CDR3 DNA follows: TGTGCCAGCAGCGCCCCGGACAGGGGTGGAGATACGCAGTATTTT.

V is TRBV5-4 and J is TRBJ1-2, with D uncertain. V shed 0 bases and J shed 8 bases, with 14 bases lying between them. The CDR3 totals 14 residues. Germline CDR1 and CDR2: SGHNT and YYREEE (reference sequence). The CDR3 DNA sequence: TGTGCCAGCAGCTTGGAACAGTCGATCGAGGGCTACACCTTC. Encoded protein: CASSLEQSIEGYTF.

This clone was observed a few times. The rearrangement links TRBV18 to TRBJ1-1, with no clear D. Looked up from germline, CDR1 is KGHSH and CDR2 is LQKENI. The V gene lost 6 bases and the J gene lost 7 bases, with 9 bases spanning the gap. CDR3 length: 11 residues. The CDR3 sequence: CASSREFEAFF. The CDR3 DNA sequence: TGTGCCAGCTCCCGGGAGTTTGAAGCTTTCTTT.

CDR3 in DNA: TGTGCCAGCAGCCCACAGTACCTCTCTGGAAACACCATATATTTT. As protein: CASSPQYLSGNTIYF. The chain uses TRBV14 and TRBJ1-3, with D unclear. This CDR3 has 15 residues. V was shortened by 4 bases and J by 0 bases, with 10 bases between the two germline ends. Germline V gives CDR1 SGHDN, CDR2 FVKESK.

This clone has just a few counts. This rearrangement joins TRBV19 to TRBJ1-5, with 7 nucleotides matching TRBD1. The CDR3 loop spans 15 amino acids. CDR1 is LNHDA, CDR2 SQIVND, per germline (reference sequence). Trimming took 5 bases from V and 3 from J; bases not matched to a gene: 7. The CDR3 DNA reads as TGTGCCAGTAGTTCCGGGACAGCTTACAATCAGCCCCAGCATTTT. The encoded protein is CASSSGTAYNQPQHF. Full variable domain (rest looked up from reference TRBV19 and TRBJ1-5): DGGITQSPKYLFRKEGQNVTLSCEQNLNHDAMYWYRQDPGQGLRLIYYSQIVNDFQKGDIAEGYSVSREKKESFPLTVTSAQKNPTAFYLCASSSGTAYNQPQHFGDGTRLSIL.

The chain recombines TRBV6-1 with TRBJ2-7, with D maybe TRBD2 (5 bases). The germline CDR1 and CDR2 sequences are MNHNS and SASEGT. This CDR3 has 14 amino acids. Trimming stripped 7 bases from V and 11 bases from J, with 24 bases between. As DNA, the CDR3 is TGTGCCAGCATTTTTTTCCACGCTGTCGGGGTGGAGTACTTC. Translation: CASIFFHAVGVEYF.

The chain joins TRBV5-1 to TRBJ2-5; 11 bases fit TRBD2. CDR1 SGHRS and CDR2 YFSETQ come from the germline V gene. The CDR3 is 17 amino acids. DNA for the CDR3: TGCGCGCCCACTTGGCTCGGTAGCGGGGGGGCGGAGGAGACCCAGTACTTC. This translates into CAPTWLGSGGAEETQYF. Complete variable domain (other parts from reference TRBV5-1 and TRBJ2-5): KAGVTQTPRYLIKTRGQQVTLSCSPISGHRSVSWYQQTPGQGLQFLFEYFSETQRNKGNFPGRFSGRQFSNSRSEMNVSTLELGDSALYLCAPTWLGSGGAEETQYFGPGTRLLVL.

This chain joins TRBV25-1 and TRBJ1-2, with D perhaps matching TRBD1 (6 bases). From germline, CDR1 is MGHDK and CDR2 SYGVNS. V lost 8 bases to trimming and J lost 5 bases, with 6 bases between them. This CDR3 contains 10 residues. The CDR3 sequence is CASQGYGYTF. The CDR3 bases are TGTGCCAGCCAGGGGTATGGCTACACCTTC.

The chain combines TRBV5-6 with TRBJ2-5; D may be TRBD1 (6 bases). The CDR3 runs to 13 residues. Germline loops: CDR1 SGHDT, CDR2 YYEEEE. The germline V and J ends were trimmed by 1 base and 5 bases, with 9 bases remaining between them. The CDR3 protein is CASSLTGSETQYF. CDR3 in DNA: TGTGCCAGCAGCTTGACAGGGAGTGAGACCCAGTACTTC.

Note on this clone: Sequence at one end of the junction differs from germline and may be a read error. This chain joins TRBV19 and TRBJ1-3; D remains ambiguous. CDR3 length: 12 amino acids. CDR1 and CDR2 from the germline V gene are LNHDA and SQIVND (reference sequence). The CDR3 nucleotides are TGTGCAAGTATGGCCAATAGAAACACCATATATTTT. It translates to CASMANRNTIYF.

This clone came up a few times. The V gene is TRBV19, the J gene TRBJ2-7; possibly TRBD2 for D (5 bases). The V and J ends lost 3 bases and 6 bases respectively, with 21 bases between them. The CDR3 has 16 residues. Germline values: CDR1 LNHDA, CDR2 SQIVND (reference sequence). DNA of the CDR3: TGTGCCAGTAGTATCCTGGAAGGGAGAAGGGCCGGCGAGCAGTACTTC. Encoded protein: CASSILEGRRAGEQYF.

By sample fraction, this clone is medium-sized (0.01 to 0.1%). Other DNA sequences in this specimen translate into the identical CDR3. The chain is built from TRBV13 and TRBJ1-3, with D unresolved. Germline V gene sequence: CDR1 PRHDT, CDR2 FYEKMQ (reference sequence). V lost 4 bases and J lost 0, with 13 bases in between. The CDR3 sequence is 16 residues long. The CDR3 protein is CASSSPRVLSGNTIYF. The CDR3 nucleotides are TGTGCCAGCAGCTCCCCAAGAGTTCTCTCTGGAAACACCATATATTTT.

The chain is built from TRBV19 and TRBJ1-5; 8 positions agree with TRBD1. Germline V lookup: CDR1 LNHDA, CDR2 SQIVND (reference sequence). The junction had 3 bases not matched to a gene; V was cut back by 4 bases and J by 4 bases. CDR3 length: 14 residues. The CDR3 loop is CASSTDRANQPQHF. The CDR3 nucleotides are TGTGCCAGTAGTACGGACAGGGCGAATCAGCCCCAGCATTTT.

The chain recombines TRBV2 with TRBJ2-7, with 9 bases identical to TRBD1. The V and J ends lost 8 bases and 4 bases, in that order; junction bases with no gene match: 9. Germline CDR1 is SNHLY and CDR2 is FYNNEI. There are 14 residues in the CDR3. The CDR3, as DNA: TGTGCCAGCTTGCGGGGACAGGGACTTTACGAGCAGTACTTC. Protein: CASLRGQGLYEQYF.

This clone was picked up a small number of times. In nucleotides, the CDR3 is TGTGCCAGCAGCTTGAACGGGGGTATGAACACTGAAGCTTTCTTT. This translates into CASSLNGGMNTEAFF. The chain employs TRBV5-6 and TRBJ1-1; tentative D call: TRBD1 (5 bases). The V end was cut by 1 base, the J end by 0 bases, with 10 bases between. Germline V gene data show CDR1 as SGHDT and CDR2 as YYEEEE. This CDR3 contains 15 residues.

The V call is TRBV6-5, the J call TRBJ1-2; 8 bases match TRBD1. The V and J ends lost 6 bases and 5 bases, in that order; junction bases with no gene match: 11. Germline V gene data show CDR1 as MNHEY and CDR2 as SVGAGI. CDR3 length equals 15 residues. Here the CDR3 DNA reads TGTGCCAGCAGGGACTGGACAGGGACCAAGTATGGCTACACCTTC. Translated: CASRDWTGTKYGYTF.

This clone was observed once. The chain joins TRBV7-9 to TRBJ2-7; 9 positions match TRBD1. Looked up from germline, CDR1 is SEHNR and CDR2 is FQNEAQ (reference sequence). The ends lost 3 bases at V and 1 base at J; junction bases unmatched: 10. CDR3 length equals 17 residues. For the CDR3, the DNA is TGTGCCAGCAGCTTTACCCCGGACAGGGGAAGTTCCTACGAGCAGTACTTC. It is translated as CASSFTPDRGSSYEQYF.

The chain employs TRBV30 and TRBJ2-1; 8 bases line up with TRBD1. The CDR3 loop spans 15 amino acids. CDR1 is GTSNPN and CDR2 is SVGIG in the germline V gene (reference sequence). V was clipped by 2 bases and J by 0 bases; unmatched bases: 3. The CDR3 spells CAWSSGGFSYNEQFF. DNA for the CDR3: TGTGCCTGGAGTTCAGGGGGCTTCTCCTACAATGAGCAGTTCTTC.

About this clone itself: Other DNA sequences in this specimen translate into the identical CDR3. J is TRBJ1-1 and V is TRBV5-8, with 7 positions matching TRBD1. V shed 4 bases and J 3 bases; nucleotides not matched to a gene: 12. The CDR3 consists of 16 residues. Germline V gene sequence: CDR1 SGHTS, CDR2 YDEGEE. The CDR3 protein is CASSRWTGGGHTEAFF. As DNA, the CDR3 is TGTGCCAGCAGCCGGTGGACAGGCGGGGGGCACACTGAAGCTTTCTTT.

Written as DNA, the CDR3 is TGTGCCAGCAGGAGGACAGGGTACCAGCCCCAGCATTTT. This sequence encodes CASRRTGYQPQHF. V usage is TRBV2 and J usage is TRBJ1-5, with 8 nucleotides matching TRBD1. Germline CDR1 is SNHLY and CDR2 is FYNNEI. The CDR3 consists of 13 residues. Losses at the gene ends were 6 bases for V and 7 bases for J; bases not matched to a gene: 5.

The chain employs TRBV11-2 and TRBJ1-1; the match to TRBD1 covers 11 bases. Germline V gene sequence: CDR1 SGHAT, CDR2 FQNNGV. V lost 7 bases, J lost 5 bases, and 12 bases stayed unmatched. The CDR3 length is 16 residues. The CDR3 DNA reads as TGTGCCAGCAACGATCCGGGACAGGGGGAGGGGACTGAAGCTTTCTTT. Translation: CASNDPGQGEGTEAFF. Complete variable domain (other parts from reference TRBV11-2 and TRBJ1-1): EAGVAQSPRYKIIEKRQSVAFWCNPISGHATLYWYQQILGQGPKLLIQFQNNGVVDDSQLPKDRFSAERLKGVDSTLKIQPAKLEDSAVYLCASNDPGQGEGTEAFFGQGTRLTVV.

The CDR3 region is CASSHPLNTIYF. Written as DNA, the CDR3 is TGCGCCAGCAGCCACCCGTTAAACACCATATATTTT. The rearrangement uses TRBV4-1 and TRBJ1-3; D not certain. There are 12 residues in the CDR3. Germline loops: CDR1 MGHRA, CDR2 YSYEKL. V was trimmed by 3 bases and J by 6 bases, leaving 6 bases between them.

J is TRBJ1-2 and V is TRBV29-1; D gene unclear. Between the trimmed V and J ends, which lost 4 bases and 8 bases, there was a span of 17 bases. Germline values: CDR1 SQVTM, CDR2 ANQGSEA. The length of the CDR3 is 13 residues. The chain's CDR3 is CSVVGRHEGGYTF. The CDR3 DNA reads as TGCAGCGTTGTAGGCCGGCATGAGGGCGGCTACACCTTC. The variable domain in full, with the rest retrieved from reference TRBV29-1 and TRBJ1-2, is SAVISQKPSRDICQRGTSLTIQCQVDSQVTMMFWYRQQPGQSLTLIATANQGSEATYESGFVIDKFPISRPNLTFSTLTVSNMSPEDSSIYLCSVVGRHEGGYTFGSGTRLTVV.

The genes are TRBV29-1 and TRBJ2-5, with D perhaps matching TRBD1 (6 bases). V was clipped by 4 bases and J by 4 bases, with 10 bases between them. Germline-derived CDR1 and CDR2 are SQVTM and ANQGSEA. There are 12 residues in the CDR3. CDR3 loop: CSVGEGGETQYF. The CDR3 region has the DNA TGCAGCGTTGGGGAAGGGGGAGAGACCCAGTACTTC. Combining the CDR3 with reference TRBV29-1 and TRBJ2-5 gives the whole variable domain SAVISQKPSRDICQRGTSLTIQCQVDSQVTMMFWYRQQPGQSLTLIATANQGSEATYESGFVIDKFPISRPNLTFSTLTVSNMSPEDSSIYLCSVGEGGETQYFGPGTRLLVL.

The DNA for the CDR3 is TGTGCCAGTAGTATAGTTAGTGGTGTGAGCTCCTACGAGCAGTACTTC. Its protein product is CASSIVSGVSSYEQYF. The V and J genes are TRBV19 and TRBJ2-7, with D hard to call. Trimming removed 1 base from V and 0 bases from J, with 13 bases in between. The V gene's germline CDR1 is LNHDA and CDR2 SQIVND (reference sequence). This CDR3 is 16 amino acids long. Complete variable domain (other parts from reference TRBV19 and TRBJ2-7): DGGITQSPKYLFRKEGQNVTLSCEQNLNHDAMYWYRQDPGQGLRLIYYSQIVNDFQKGDIAEGYSVSREKKESFPLTVTSAQKNPTAFYLCASSIVSGVSSYEQYFGPGTRLTVT.